One sample yielded the 24 T cell receptor beta chains listed below, sequenced in a study of blood T cells in healthy people across ages. Alongside a J-beta primer mix, a sample-barcoded 5' primer served in a second PCR lasting about 7 to 11 cycles. TCRdb re-derived calls from the 5' RACE reads in MiXCR, one entry per CDR3 protein. The data show 1.5 million or so distinct CDR3 sequences, with 42% seen just once and 7.9% held by the top ten. The sequenced sample consisted of blood. The receptors stem from a woman between 18 and 29 years old in good health.

This chain joins TRBV7-7 and TRBJ2-7; TRBD2 matches at 9 bases. The ends lost 4 bases at V and 5 bases at J; junction bases unmatched: 3. The CDR3 runs 13 residues. Looked up from germline, CDR1 is SSHAT and CDR2 is FNYEAQ (reference sequence). The CDR3: CASSWGLADEQYF. The CDR3 nucleotides read TGTGCCAGCAGCTGGGGACTAGCCGACGAGCAGTACTTC. Combining the CDR3 with reference TRBV7-7 and TRBJ2-7 gives the whole variable domain GAGVSQSPRYKVTKRGQDVTLRCDPISSHATLYWYQQALGQGPEFLTYFNYEAQPDKSGLPSDRFSAERPEGSISTLTIQRTEQRDSAMYRCASSWGLADEQYFGPGTRLTVT.

This clonotype was seen a few times. The V and J genes are TRBV6-5 and TRBJ1-1, with 7 bases fitting TRBD1. Trimming cost V 5 bases and J 6 bases; bases outside gene matches: 6. The CDR3 is 13 residues long. Per germline, CDR1 MNHEY and CDR2 SVGAGI. The CDR3 region is CASSLGTAPEAFF. CDR3 nucleotides: TGTGCCAGCAGTCTCGGGACAGCCCCTGAAGCTTTCTTT.

The V call is TRBV7-3, the J call TRBJ2-5; D perhaps matches TRBD1 (6 bases). Germline assignment: CDR1 SGHTA and CDR2 FQGTGA. The CDR3 length is 16 residues. Trimming removed 4 bases from V and 7 bases from J, with 22 bases in between. CDR3 loop: CASSSTGQGPLGTQYF. DNA for the CDR3: TGTGCCAGCAGCTCGACCGGGCAGGGGCCACTCGGGACCCAGTACTTC.

This clonotype has ten or more counts. CDR3 nucleotides: TGTGCCATCAGCCCGCAGGGGAACTATGGCTACACCTTC. Its protein is CAISPQGNYGYTF. V and J are TRBV10-3 and TRBJ1-2; the D gene is possibly TRBD1 (6 bases). V lost 6 bases to trimming and J lost 2 bases, with 10 bases between them. Germline loops: CDR1 ENHRY, CDR2 SYGVKD. The CDR3 contains 13 residues.

The chain recombines TRBV12-3 or TRBV12-4 with TRBJ2-7; D ambiguous. Trimming stripped 3 bases from V and 6 bases from J, with 12 bases between. This CDR3 comprises 13 residues. As DNA, the CDR3 is TGTGCCAGCAGTTTTGGACGCGCGGTCGAGCAGTACTTC. It encodes CASSFGRAVEQYF.

The CDR3 is CASSPLVGEVDKNIQYF. The CDR3 nucleotides are TGTGCCAGCAGCCCCCTAGTAGGGGAGGTGGACAAAAACATTCAGTACTTC. The chain employs TRBV5-5 and TRBJ2-4; a possible D gene is TRBD2 (6 bases). The CDR3 has 17 residues. CDR1 is SGHKS and CDR2 is YYEKEE in the germline V gene (reference sequence). With 4 bases removed from V and 3 bases from J, the gap between germline ends came to 20 bases.

As to this clonotype: Relative to the germline gene, one junction end is altered; a read error may explain this. V is TRBV4-1 and J is TRBJ1-5; the D is unclear. Germline lookup yields CDR1 MGHRA and CDR2 YSYEKL. This CDR3 spans 14 amino acids. CDR3 amino acids: CANSQENSNQPQHF. The DNA for the CDR3 is TGCGCCAACAGCCAAGAGAATTCGAATCAGCCCCAGCATTTT.

The chain recombines TRBV5-1 with TRBJ2-3; TRBD2 agrees at 8 bases. Looked up from germline, CDR1 is SGHRS and CDR2 is YFSETQ. V shed 4 bases and J 5 bases; nucleotides not matched to a gene: 12. The CDR3 has 16 residues. The CDR3 reads CASSTGDSGALDTQYF. CDR3 DNA sequence: TGCGCCAGCAGCACGGGGGATAGCGGGGCTCTAGATACGCAGTATTTT.

V usage is TRBV27 and J usage is TRBJ2-3, with a tentative D call TRBD2 (7 bases). The CDR3 is 16 amino acids. Germline CDR1 and CDR2: MNHEY and SMNVEV (reference sequence). The ends were cut back, 3 bases at V and 2 bases at J, with 15 bases in the middle. CDR3 amino acids: CASSFKGGGVTDTQYF. In nucleotides, the CDR3 is TGTGCCAGCAGTTTCAAGGGGGGGGGTGTCACAGATACGCAGTATTTT.

This chain connects TRBV28 to TRBJ1-2; maybe TRBD1 (6 bases). The CDR3 is made up of 15 amino acids. Trimming removed 4 bases at V and 5 bases at J, with 17 bases between. Per the germline V gene, CDR1 is MDHEN and CDR2 is SYDVKM. The CDR3 nucleotides read TGTGCCAGCAGTTCCGCCAACAGGGAGGGGTATGGCTACACCTTC. This encodes CASSSANREGYGYTF.

The gene calls are TRBV5-1 and TRBJ2-2; D may be TRBD1 or TRBD2 (5 bases each). Germline CDR1 and CDR2: SGHRS and YFSETQ. This CDR3 is 17 amino acids long. The V and J ends lost 4 bases and 5 bases respectively, with 21 bases between them. CDR3 region: CASSAPTGAGGTGELFF. CDR3 DNA sequence: TGCGCCAGCAGCGCGCCAACCGGGGCCGGAGGTACCGGGGAGCTGTTTTTT.

The chain uses TRBV18 and TRBJ2-1; perhaps D is TRBD1 or TRBD2 (9 bases each). Germline V gene data show CDR1 as KGHSH and CDR2 as LQKENI. V was trimmed by 0 bases and J by 7 bases, leaving 19 bases between them. The CDR3 is 17 residues long. CDR3 coding DNA: TGTGCCAGCTCACCACCGGTGGCTAGCGGGACAGGGAATGAGCAGTTCTTC. Translation: CASSPPVASGTGNEQFF.

J is TRBJ2-7 and V is TRBV2, with D possibly TRBD2 on 5 matching bases. Germline CDR1 reads SNHLY; CDR2 reads FYNNEI. This CDR3 contains 13 residues. V lost 8 bases, J lost 4 bases, and 15 bases lay in between. Written as DNA, the CDR3 is TGTGCCAGCGCAGGTACCCCGGGGTACGAGCAGTACTTC. Encoded protein: CASAGTPGYEQYF.

V usage is TRBV6-6 and J usage is TRBJ1-2, with D uncertain. The V end lost 7 bases, the J end lost 1 base, and 10 bases lay between the germline ends. CDR1 and CDR2 from the germline V gene are MNHNY and SVGAGI (reference sequence). This CDR3 contains 13 residues. Here the CDR3 DNA reads TGTGCCAGCACCCCCAACCATAACTATGGCTACACCTTC. As protein: CASTPNHNYGYTF.

The genes are TRBV5-1 and TRBJ2-1; TRBD2 agrees at 16 bases. Germline V gene data show CDR1 as SGHRS and CDR2 as YFSETQ. V was pared by 4 bases and J by 7 bases, with 8 bases of the junction left unmatched. This CDR3 comprises 17 residues. CDR3 sequence reads: CASSPGTSGRALNEQFF. Written as DNA, the CDR3 is TGCGCCAGCAGCCCCGGGACTAGCGGGAGGGCCTTAAATGAGCAGTTCTTC.

As to this clonotype: At one end the junction does not follow the germline gene, possibly because of a read error. The chain joins TRBV27 to TRBJ1-1, with TRBD1 matching over 7 bases. Per the germline V gene, CDR1 is MNHEY and CDR2 is SMNVEV (reference sequence). This CDR3 comprises 14 residues. CDR3 amino acids: CASSVSAGGTEAFF. The CDR3 region has the DNA TGTGCCAGCAGTGTATCAGCAGGGGGGACTGAAGCTTTCTTT.

With respect to this clonotype: At one end the junction does not follow the germline gene, possibly because of a read error. CDR3 in amino acids: CASSLAGPEAFF. The CDR3, as DNA: TGTGCCAGTAGTTTGGCGGGCCCGGAAGCTTTCTTT. The chain carries TRBV28 and TRBJ1-1, with no clear D. Per the germline V gene, CDR1 is MDHEN and CDR2 is SYDVKM. This CDR3 has 12 amino acids.

The V call is TRBV12-3 or TRBV12-4, the J call TRBJ1-1; D may be TRBD1 (5 bases). The CDR3 covers 15 residues. Trimming shortened V by 5 bases and J by 4 bases, and 17 bases separated the two germline ends. CDR3 DNA: TGTGCCAGCAGTCCCCAGAGGGGCGGGGGCACTGAAGCTTTCTTT. This codes for CASSPQRGGGTEAFF.

The rearrangement uses TRBV6-6 and TRBJ1-2, with 8 bases lining up with TRBD1. CDR1 is MNHNY and CDR2 is SVGAGI in the germline V gene (reference sequence). The CDR3 is 14 amino acids. V shed 4 bases and J 6 bases; nucleotides not matched to a gene: 7. The DNA for the CDR3 is TGTGCCAGCAGTTCGGGACAGGAAGGGAATGGCTACACCTTC. As protein: CASSSGQEGNGYTF.

The J gene is TRBJ2-1, the V gene TRBV5-1; 8 bases are a match to TRBD2. Unmatched junction bases numbered 5, after V lost 3 bases and J lost 0 bases. Germline V gives CDR1 SGHRS, CDR2 YFSETQ. The CDR3 consists of 16 residues. CDR3 bases: TGCGCCAGCAGCTCCGTAGCGGGAAGCTCCTACAATGAGCAGTTCTTC. Protein sequence: CASSSVAGSSYNEQFF.

The V call is TRBV3-1, the J call TRBJ2-7, with 7 bases that match TRBD2. Per germline, CDR1 LGHDT and CDR2 YNNKEL (reference sequence). V was clipped by 3 bases and J by 2 bases; unmatched bases: 7. The CDR3 spans 15 residues. CDR3 residues: CASSQLAEHPYEQYF. The CDR3 coding sequence is TGTGCCAGCAGCCAGCTAGCGGAGCACCCCTACGAGCAGTACTTC.

This chain uses TRBV20-1 with TRBJ2-7, with TRBD2 identical over 11 bases. The closer fit of TRBJ2-5 to the DNA end suggests the J call may be wrong. The germline V gene has CDR1 DFQATT and CDR2 SNEGSKA (reference sequence). The CDR3 is 14 residues long. The DNA for the CDR3 is TGCAGTGCTATACTAGCGGGAGATGGAGAGACCCAGTACTTC. Translating it yields CSAILAGDGETQYF.

The chain uses TRBV29-1 and TRBJ1-5; a possible D gene is TRBD1 (6 bases). The CDR3 sequence is 13 residues long. The germline V gene encodes CDR1 SQVTM and CDR2 ANQGSEA. Deletions cut 6 bases from V and 3 bases from J, with 12 bases between. For the CDR3, the DNA is TGCAGCGTCGCGGACAGCCCCAATCAGCCCCAGCATTTT. The encoded protein is CSVADSPNQPQHF. The whole variable domain, filled in from reference TRBV29-1 and TRBJ1-5, reads SAVISQKPSRDICQRGTSLTIQCQVDSQVTMMFWYRQQPGQSLTLIATANQGSEATYESGFVIDKFPISRPNLTFSTLTVSNMSPEDSSIYLCSVADSPNQPQHFGDGTRLSIL.

This clonotype was detected only a few times. The chain has TRBV20-1 and TRBJ2-1; 8 positions agree with TRBD2. Germline loops: CDR1 DFQATT, CDR2 SNEGSKA (reference sequence). After removal of 5 bases from V and 7 bases from J, the junction contained 7 bases not matched to a gene. The CDR3 has 13 residues. This CDR3 reads CSAGRGTSNEQFF. CDR3 nucleotides: TGCAGTGCTGGACGGGGGACTAGTAATGAGCAGTTCTTC.